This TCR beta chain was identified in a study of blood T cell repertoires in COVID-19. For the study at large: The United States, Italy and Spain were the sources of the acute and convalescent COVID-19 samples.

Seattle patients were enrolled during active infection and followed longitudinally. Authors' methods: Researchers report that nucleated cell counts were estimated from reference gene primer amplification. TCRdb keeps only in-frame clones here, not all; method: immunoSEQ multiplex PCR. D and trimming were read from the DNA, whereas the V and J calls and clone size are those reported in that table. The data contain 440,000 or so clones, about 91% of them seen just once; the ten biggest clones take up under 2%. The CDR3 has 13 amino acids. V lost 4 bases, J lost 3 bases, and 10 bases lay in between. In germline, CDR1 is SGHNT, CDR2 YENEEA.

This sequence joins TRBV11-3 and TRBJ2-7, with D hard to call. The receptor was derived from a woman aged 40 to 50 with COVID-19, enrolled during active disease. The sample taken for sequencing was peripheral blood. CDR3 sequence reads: CASSSGYGYEQYF. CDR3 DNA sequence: TGTGCCAGCAGCTCAGGTTACGGCTACGAGCAGTACTTC.